The 2 T cell receptor beta chains in this list originate from one sample, sequenced in a study of blood T cells in healthy people across ages (dated by TCRdb to 2014 to 2015). To prepare the library, 5' RACE was applied. A second roughly 6 to 12 cycle PCR used a sample-barcoded 5' primer and a J-beta primer mix. The raw public reads went through TCRdb reprocessing: fastp at Q25, MiXCR clone calling, in-frame beta chains kept. All rows with the same CDR3 protein become a single entry with the most common DNA and genes. The sample table holds 1.5 million to 2 million distinct CDR3 sequences, of which 30% to 40% were seen once. 23% of the sample is in the top ten clones. The specimen sequenced was blood. These receptors originate from a human donor in good health.

This clonotype was counted a few times. The chain couples TRBV4-2 to TRBJ1-1; no firm D call. The length of the CDR3 is 14 residues. Deletions cut 0 bases from V and 1 base from J, with 6 bases between. Germline V CDR1 and CDR2: LGHNA, YNFKEQ. In DNA, the CDR3 is TGTGCCAGCAGCCAAGACCTAAAGAACACTGAAGCTTTCTTT. Amino acid sequence: CASSQDLKNTEAFF.

This clonotype occurred a few times. The chain recombines TRBV11-2 with TRBJ2-3; 7 bases align to TRBD2. V was clipped by 6 bases and J by 3 bases; unmatched bases: 6. The CDR3 totals 14 residues. Germline V gives CDR1 SGHAT, CDR2 FQNNGV. Here the CDR3 DNA reads TGTGCCAGCAGTCTAACACTAGCGACAGATACGCAGTATTTT. It translates to CASSLTLATDTQYF.